Below are 27 T cell receptor beta chains sequenced from a single sample in a study of cytomegalovirus exposure and HLA in healthy donors. Primers: 60 Vbeta forward and 13 Jbeta reverse. The data were produced by immunoSEQ multiplex PCR, yet TCRdb's version contains in-frame clones alone and is incomplete. The table counts tens of thousands of clones; over 7% lies in the top ten. The sample consisted of PBMCs. All receptors derive from a male donor in good health and CMV-seronegative.

The rearrangement uses TRBV7-2 and TRBJ2-1, with a weak D call TRBD2 (5 bases). The germline V gene encodes CDR1 SGHTA and CDR2 FQGNSA. The V end was cut by 5 bases, the J end by 0 bases, with 17 bases between. The CDR3 contains 17 residues. The CDR3 region has the DNA TGTGCCAGCAGCATCCGGACTCCCCACAACTCCTACAATGAGCAGTTCTTC. It translates to CASSIRTPHNSYNEQFF.

The V gene is TRBV5-1, the J gene TRBJ2-5; no reliable D call. The end of the DNA aligns better with TRBJ2-7, so the J call may be wrong. The CDR3 extends over 13 amino acids. The germline V gene has CDR1 SGHRS and CDR2 YFSETQ. CDR3 nucleotide sequence: TGCGCCAGCAGCTACCAGGATAATTACGAGCAGTACTTC. Translation gives CASSYQDNYEQYF.

This chain uses TRBV27 with TRBJ2-1, with D perhaps matching TRBD2 (5 bases). The CDR3 totals 14 residues. Germline CDR1 is MNHEY and CDR2 is SMNVEV (reference sequence). Deletions cut 4 bases from V and 4 bases from J, with 11 bases between. CDR3 amino acids: CASSYWPGYNEQFF. The CDR3 DNA sequence: TGTGCCAGCAGTTACTGGCCGGGGTACAATGAGCAGTTCTTC.

This CDR3 reads CASSEGQRNEKLFF. In DNA form, the CDR3 reads TGTGCCAGCAGTGAAGGGCAGAGGAATGAAAAACTGTTTTTT. The chain couples TRBV2 to TRBJ1-4; D is unresolved. The CDR3 covers 14 residues. Trimming shortened V by 1 base and J by 5 bases, and 8 bases separated the two germline ends. Germline-derived CDR1 and CDR2 are SNHLY and FYNNEI.

V usage is TRBV7-7 and J usage is TRBJ2-2, with TRBD1 matching 10 bases. The ends lost 5 bases at V and 4 bases at J; junction bases unmatched: 7. The CDR3 contains 16 residues. Germline-derived CDR1 and CDR2 are SSHAT and FNYEAQ (reference sequence). The CDR3 DNA sequence: TGTGCCAGCAGCCCCCGACAGGGGGCTATCACCGGGGAGCTGTTTTTT. Translating it yields CASSPRQGAITGELFF.

V is TRBV19 and J is TRBJ2-3; tentative D call: TRBD2 (5 bases). V was trimmed by 9 bases and J by 2 bases, leaving 12 bases between them. Germline V CDR1 and CDR2: LNHDA, SQIVND (reference sequence). The CDR3 has 13 residues. CDR3 amino acids: CASHERNTDTQYF. In DNA, the CDR3 is TGTGCCAGCCACGAGCGGAACACAGATACGCAGTATTTT.

The chain links TRBV6-1 to TRBJ1-2; D is undetermined. The V gene's germline CDR1 is MNHNS and CDR2 SASEGT. The CDR3 sequence is 15 residues long. The V gene lost 4 bases and the J gene lost 4 bases, with 16 bases spanning the gap. The CDR3 loop reads CASSAPSAGGYGYTF. The CDR3 DNA sequence: TGTGCCAGCAGTGCTCCCTCGGCGGGCGGCTATGGCTACACCTTC.

The CDR3, as DNA: TGCGCCAGCAGCCGCCGGGATAACGCTGAAGCTTTCTTT. It translates to CASSRRDNAEAFF. V and J are TRBV4-1 and TRBJ1-1; no clear D gene. The germline CDR1 and CDR2 sequences are MGHRA and YSYEKL. This CDR3 contains 13 residues. V lost 4 bases, J lost 6 bases, and 12 bases lay in between.

Turning to this clone: At one boundary the junction diverges from the germline segment, which might be a read error. The gene calls are TRBV29-1 and TRBJ1-1; a weak D match, TRBD1 (6 bases). The CDR3 sequence is 12 residues long. CDR1 and CDR2 (germline): SQVTM, ANQGSEA. CDR3 DNA sequence: TGCAGCTTACATGACAGGTCGACTGAAGATTTCTTT. It translates to CSLHDRSTEDFF.

The gene calls are TRBV19 and TRBJ2-1, with D possibly being TRBD2 (5 bases). Germline CDR1 reads LNHDA; CDR2 reads SQIVND (reference sequence). V lost 1 base and J 2 bases, leaving 9 bases between the germline ends. The CDR3 has 15 residues. CDR3 amino acids: CASSIGGFTYNEQFF. The CDR3, as DNA: TGTGCCAGTAGTATAGGAGGGTTCACCTACAATGAGCAGTTCTTC.

The chain links TRBV18 to TRBJ1-2, with D possibly TRBD1 on 5 matching bases. The CDR3 contains 15 residues. CDR1 KGHSH and CDR2 LQKENI come from the germline V gene. The ends were cut back, 3 bases at V and 8 bases at J, with 19 bases in the middle. DNA for the CDR3: TGTGCCAGCTCACCCGGCCGGGACTACCCTCAGGGCTACACCTTC. This translates into CASSPGRDYPQGYTF.

V and J are TRBV6-1 and TRBJ2-7; a weak D match, TRBD1 (6 bases). The CDR3 has 13 amino acids. CDR1 is MNHNS, CDR2 SASEGT, per germline. The V gene lost 8 bases and the J gene lost 2 bases, with 13 bases spanning the gap. The CDR3 DNA is TGTGCCAGCCAGGGACACGGAACCTACGAGCAGTACTTC. Amino acids: CASQGHGTYEQYF.

The chain has TRBV7-9 and TRBJ2-5; 7 bases are shared with TRBD1. Germline loops: CDR1 SEHNR, CDR2 FQNEAQ (reference sequence). V lost 4 bases and J lost 2; bases outside the gene matches: 4. This CDR3 contains 14 residues. CDR3 residues: CASSYRDRQETQYF. The CDR3 coding sequence is TGTGCCAGCAGCTACCGGGACAGACAAGAGACCCAGTACTTC.

J is TRBJ2-7 and V is TRBV10-1; D possibly corresponds to TRBD2 (6 bases). In germline, CDR1 is WNHNN, CDR2 SYGVQD (reference sequence). The CDR3 covers 15 residues. Deletions cut 4 bases from V and 2 bases from J, with 15 bases between. CDR3 residues: CASSVGPSGAYEQYF. The CDR3 region has the DNA TGCGCCAGCAGTGTAGGACCCTCGGGGGCCTACGAGCAGTACTTC.

The rearrangement links TRBV30 to TRBJ2-6; D is possibly TRBD1 (6 bases). This CDR3 contains 16 residues. Germline lookup yields CDR1 GTSNPN and CDR2 SVGIG (reference sequence). The V end was cut by 5 bases, the J end by 2 bases, with 16 bases between. This chain's CDR3 is CAWSPTGITGANVLTF. The CDR3 DNA follows: TGTGCCTGGTCCCCAACAGGGATTACTGGGGCCAACGTCCTGACTTTC.

This chain uses TRBV2 with TRBJ2-1; 7 nucleotides match TRBD1. The V gene end was trimmed by 1 base and the J gene end by 7 bases; junction bases not matched to a gene: 4. The CDR3 spans 14 residues. Germline lookup yields CDR1 SNHLY and CDR2 FYNNEI. CDR3 DNA: TGTGCCAGCAGTGAAGACCGGACAGGAAATGAGCAGTTCTTC. Protein: CASSEDRTGNEQFF.

The chain uses TRBV7-3 and TRBJ1-1, with TRBD1 identical over 9 bases. Germline-derived CDR1 and CDR2 are SGHTA and FQGTGA. The junction had 16 bases not matched to a gene; V was cut back by 5 bases and J by 6 bases. This CDR3 has 17 amino acids. The CDR3 nucleotides are TGTGCCAGCAGCGTTAAATCCGGGACAGGGAGTAGCGCTGAAGCTTTCTTT. Translating it yields CASSVKSGTGSSAEAFF.

This chain uses TRBV5-1 with TRBJ2-1; D remains unclear. V lost 4 bases to trimming and J lost 12 bases, with 20 bases between them. The CDR3 spans 14 residues. The V gene's germline CDR1 is SGHRS and CDR2 YFSETQ. The chain's CDR3 is CASSPWLTNERQFF. The DNA of the CDR3 is TGCGCCAGCAGCCCCTGGCTTACTAATGAGAGGCAGTTCTTC.

This chain uses TRBV27 with TRBJ2-1, with TRBD2 matching over 9 bases. The CDR3 runs to 16 residues. Germline V gene data show CDR1 as MNHEY and CDR2 as SMNVEV (reference sequence). V was pared by 3 bases and J by 6 bases, with 9 bases of the junction left unmatched. The CDR3 is CASSFYWTSAGNEQFF. The DNA of the CDR3 is TGTGCCAGCAGTTTTTATTGGACTAGCGCAGGCAATGAGCAGTTCTTC.

The J gene is TRBJ1-2, the V gene TRBV18; TRBD1 might be the D (5 bases). Trimming removed 5 bases from V and 4 bases from J, with 14 bases in between. CDR1 KGHSH and CDR2 LQKENI come from the germline V gene. This CDR3 has 14 residues. The CDR3 DNA is TGTGCCAGCTCATCCAGGGATAAGACCTATGGCTACACCTTC. Its protein product is CASSSRDKTYGYTF.

The chain has TRBV7-2 and TRBJ2-2; the D gene is possibly TRBD1 (6 bases). CDR1 is SGHTA and CDR2 is FQGNSA in the germline V gene. The CDR3 extends over 13 amino acids. With 6 bases removed from V and 8 bases from J, the gap between germline ends came to 13 bases. The CDR3 DNA reads as TGTGCCAGCAGAACAGGGTATCGGGGGGAGCTGTTTTTT. Its translation: CASRTGYRGELFF. Filled out from reference TRBV7-2 and TRBJ2-2, the complete variable domain reads GAGVSQSPSNKVTEKGKDVELRCDPISGHTALYWYRQSLGQGLEFLIYFQGNSAPDKSGLPSDRFSAERTGGSVSTLTIQRTQQEDSAVYLCASRTGYRGELFFGEGSRLTVL.

The chain carries TRBV6-5 and TRBJ1-3, with a possible D match to TRBD1 (5 bases). V lost 9 bases, J lost 0 bases, and 15 bases lay in between. CDR1 and CDR2 from the germline V gene are MNHEY and SVGAGI. This CDR3 is 15 amino acids long. The CDR3 protein is CASGSYRPSGNTIYF. CDR3 DNA: TGTGCCAGTGGGTCCTACAGGCCCTCTGGAAACACCATATATTTT.

The chain carries TRBV9 and TRBJ2-7; the D gene is possibly TRBD2 (6 bases). V dropped 3 bases and J dropped 0 bases, with 10 bases sitting between them. The CDR3 contains 14 residues. CDR1 is SGDLS, CDR2 YYNGEE, per germline. CDR3 DNA: TGTGCCAGCAGCGCCGGGGGTAACTCCTACGAGCAGTACTTC. This codes for CASSAGGNSYEQYF.

Remarks on this clone: Sequence at one end of the junction differs from germline and may be a read error. The chain employs TRBV7-7 and TRBJ2-5, with 8 bases fitting TRBD2. The CDR3 has 16 amino acids. Per the germline V gene, CDR1 is SSHAT and CDR2 is FNYEAQ (reference sequence). CDR3 residues: CASSRGLALDQETQYF. The CDR3 DNA reads as TGTGCTAGCAGCCGTGGACTAGCATTAGACCAAGAGACCCAGTACTTC.

This chain links TRBV18 with TRBJ1-5, with D possibly TRBD1 on 5 matching bases. The CDR3 spans 13 residues. Trimming removed 9 bases at V and 3 bases at J, with 12 bases between. Germline V gives CDR1 KGHSH, CDR2 LQKENI. The CDR3: CASGDSSNQPQHF. The CDR3 DNA is TGTGCCAGTGGCGACAGCTCCAATCAGCCCCAGCATTTT. The full variable domain, rest sourced from reference TRBV18 and TRBJ1-5, is NAGVMQNPRHLVRRRGQEARLRCSPMKGHSHVYWYRQLPEEGLKFMVYLQKENIIDESGMPKERFSAEFPKEGPSILRIQQVVRGDSAAYFCASGDSSNQPQHFGDGTRLSIL.

The gene calls are TRBV27 and TRBJ2-7, with TRBD1 matching over 10 bases. This CDR3 is built from 16 residues. Germline loops: CDR1 MNHEY, CDR2 SMNVEV (reference sequence). The trim removed 8 bases at V and 5 bases at J, leaving 15 bases unmatched. CDR3 sequence: CASGSSGTGDRHEQYF. DNA of the CDR3: TGTGCCAGCGGCAGCTCCGGGACAGGGGACCGCCACGAGCAGTACTTC.

This chain connects TRBV10-1 to TRBJ2-2; weak D call: TRBD2 (6 bases). Germline V gene lookup returns CDR1 WNHNN and CDR2 SYGVQD (reference sequence). This CDR3 spans 17 amino acids. The ends were cut back, 4 bases at V and 6 bases at J, with 21 bases in the middle. In DNA form, the CDR3 reads TGCGCCAGCAGTGGCCCTGCCTATGGGACTTCGGCCGGGGAGCTGTTTTTT. It specifies CASSGPAYGTSAGELFF.